Each of the 30 T cell receptor beta chains below was sequenced from the same sample in a study of OX40 agonist ivuxolimab in advanced cancers. Profiling relied on immunoSEQ multiplex PCR, and the TCRdb table lists in-frame clones only, not all of them. Of about 140,000 clones in the sample, 90% are singletons; the top ten hold about 1%. The sequencing here drew on CD4+ or CD8+ T cells sorted from blood, taken in a trial of the OX40 agonist ivuxolimab. Receptor source: an adult with an advanced solid tumor such as melanoma, head and neck, liver or kidney cancer.

The J gene is TRBJ2-4, the V gene TRBV14; the D is unclear. CDR3 length: 17 amino acids. V was cut by 0 bases and J by 0 bases, with 12 bases left in between. Germline values: CDR1 SGHDN, CDR2 FVKESK. This chain's CDR3 is CASSQDLGNPAKNIQYF. The CDR3 coding sequence is TGTGCCAGCAGCCAAGATTTGGGTAATCCAGCCAAAAACATTCAGTACTTC.

The chain couples TRBV15 to TRBJ1-1, with unresolved D. V dropped 3 bases and J dropped 3 bases, with 11 bases sitting between them. Germline loops: CDR1 LNHNV, CDR2 YYDKDF (reference sequence). The CDR3 covers 14 residues. The CDR3 coding sequence is TGTGCCACCAGCAGCGGGGAAGGAGACACTGAAGCTTTCTTT. Translation: CATSSGEGDTEAFF.

In this sample, this clone turned up a few times. The chain joins TRBV29-1 to TRBJ2-1; weak D call: TRBD2 (5 bases). V was trimmed by 3 bases and J by 1 base, leaving 13 bases between them. The CDR3 consists of 15 residues. Germline V gene data show CDR1 as SQVTM and CDR2 as ANQGSEA. The CDR3: CSVDNRDKSYNEQFF. In nucleotides, the CDR3 is TGCAGCGTTGATAATCGGGATAAGTCCTACAATGAGCAGTTCTTC.

The rearrangement links TRBV27 to TRBJ1-1; D call uncertain. Germline values: CDR1 MNHEY, CDR2 SMNVEV (reference sequence). This CDR3 spans 14 amino acids. Trimming took 7 bases from V and 0 from J, leaving 12 bases between them. The CDR3 reads CASTREGMNTEAFF. In DNA form, the CDR3 reads TGTGCCAGCACCCGGGAGGGCATGAACACTGAAGCTTTCTTT.

This sequence joins TRBV28 and TRBJ1-4; D is possibly TRBD1 (6 bases). Germline loops: CDR1 MDHEN, CDR2 SYDVKM. The germline V and J ends were trimmed by 2 bases and 7 bases, with 23 bases remaining between them. The CDR3 consists of 18 residues. The CDR3 nucleotides read TGTGCCAGCAGTTTAGGTTGGGGACGGGGGGCCGACGGTGAAAAACTGTTTTTT. As protein: CASSLGWGRGADGEKLFF.

This chain links TRBV25-1 with TRBJ1-4, with D unclear. In germline, CDR1 is MGHDK, CDR2 SYGVNS. V lost 3 bases and J 6 bases, leaving 11 bases between the germline ends. The CDR3 runs to 14 residues. The CDR3 reads CASSDPWNDEKLFF. CDR3 nucleotides: TGTGCCAGCAGTGATCCGTGGAACGATGAAAAACTGTTTTTT.

This chain links TRBV5-1 with TRBJ1-1, with D unresolved. CDR3 length: 14 residues. In germline, CDR1 is SGHRS, CDR2 YFSETQ. The germline V and J ends were trimmed by 0 bases and 2 bases, with 8 bases remaining between them. In nucleotides, the CDR3 is TGCGCCAGCAGCTTGGAAACAGTAAACACTGAAGCTTTCTTT. It encodes CASSLETVNTEAFF.

The chain is built from TRBV29-1 and TRBJ2-5, with D perhaps assigned TRBD1 or TRBD2 (5 bases each). V was shortened by 4 bases and J by 3 bases, with 12 bases between the two germline ends. Germline-derived CDR1 and CDR2 are SQVTM and ANQGSEA. CDR3 size: 13 residues. The CDR3 protein is CSVGAGTEETQYF. Here the CDR3 DNA reads TGCAGCGTTGGGGCAGGGACGGAAGAGACCCAGTACTTC.

A word on this clone: Within the sample, other DNA sequences also encode this same CDR3. The CDR3 coding sequence is TGTGCCAGCAGCGTAGAAAGGACTAGCGGGAGTTACAATGAGCAGTTCTTC. This sequence encodes CASSVERTSGSYNEQFF. The chain joins TRBV9 to TRBJ2-1; 13 bases line up with TRBD2. V lost 0 bases to trimming and J lost 4 bases; unmatched junction nucleotides: 4. The germline CDR1 and CDR2 sequences are SGDLS and YYNGEE. The CDR3 runs 17 residues.

There are a few counts of this clone. J is TRBJ1-5 and V is TRBV5-1; 8 bases are a match to TRBD1. V shed 4 bases, J shed 3 bases, and the junction held 3 bases outside the gene matches. Looked up from germline, CDR1 is SGHRS and CDR2 is YFSETQ. This CDR3 is 14 amino acids long. CDR3 loop: CASSLQGDNQPQHF. CDR3 DNA: TGCGCCAGCAGCCTACAGGGGGACAATCAGCCCCAGCATTTT.

DNA for the CDR3: TGTGCCAGCAGCGCTTTGGTCTCCTACGAGCAGTACTTC. Residues: CASSALVSYEQYF. The rearrangement uses TRBV7-4 and TRBJ2-7, with D unresolved. The germline V gene has CDR1 SGHVT and CDR2 SQSDAQ. The V gene lost 5 bases and the J gene lost 0 bases, with 8 bases spanning the gap. The CDR3 runs 13 residues.

This chain uses TRBV14 with TRBJ2-2, with TRBD1 as a possible D gene (5 bases). The CDR3 spans 14 residues. Between the trimmed V and J ends, which lost 0 bases and 9 bases, there was a span of 11 bases. Germline CDR1 reads SGHDN; CDR2 reads FVKESK. Here the CDR3 DNA reads TGTGCCAGCAGCCAAGACAGGGTCAAGAGGGAGCTGTTTTTT. Residues: CASSQDRVKRELFF.

The rearrangement links TRBV7-3 to TRBJ2-2; 9 nucleotides line up with TRBD1. CDR3 length equals 14 residues. J was trimmed by 7 bases and V by 5 bases; bases with no gene match: 5. Germline assignment: CDR1 SGHTA and CDR2 FQGTGA. This chain's CDR3 is CASSMGQGNGELFF. The CDR3 nucleotides read TGTGCCAGCAGCATGGGACAGGGAAACGGGGAGCTGTTTTTT.

The chain links TRBV2 to TRBJ2-1; no clear D. V lost 8 bases and J 10 bases, leaving 18 bases between the germline ends. CDR1 and CDR2 (germline): SNHLY, FYNNEI. This CDR3 has 13 residues. CDR3 region: CASRVDRFNEQFF. The CDR3 region has the DNA TGTGCCAGCCGGGTCGATAGATTCAACGAGCAGTTCTTC.

This chain links TRBV10-1 with TRBJ1-1; 9 nucleotides match TRBD1. The trim removed 0 bases at V and 7 bases at J, leaving 6 bases unmatched. The CDR3 covers 15 residues. Germline V lookup: CDR1 WNHNN, CDR2 SYGVQD (reference sequence). Here the CDR3 reads CASSESGQGGGEAFF. CDR3 coding DNA: TGCGCCAGCAGTGAGTCGGGACAGGGCGGTGGTGAAGCTTTCTTT.

The DNA of the CDR3 is TGTGCCAGTAGTGAAAGGACAGGGGGAAAAGGGACTGAAGCTTTCTTT. It yields the protein CASSERTGGKGTEAFF. V usage is TRBV19 and J usage is TRBJ1-1; TRBD1 matches 10 bases. The trim removed 5 bases at V and 5 bases at J, leaving 11 bases unmatched. Germline CDR1 and CDR2: LNHDA and SQIVND (reference sequence). The CDR3 contains 16 residues.

The chain links TRBV7-2 to TRBJ2-7; D is undetermined. CDR1 and CDR2 from the germline V gene are SGHTA and FQGNSA. The V gene lost 2 bases and the J gene lost 0 bases, with 5 bases spanning the gap. The CDR3 covers 13 residues. CDR3 coding DNA: TGTGCCAGCAGCTTATCAGTCTCCTACGAGCAGTACTTC. Its protein is CASSLSVSYEQYF.

This chain uses TRBV30 with TRBJ2-5, with D perhaps matching TRBD1 (5 bases). CDR3 length equals 14 residues. The V gene lost 0 bases and the J gene lost 3 bases, with 11 bases spanning the gap. CDR1 and CDR2 from the germline V gene are GTSNPN and SVGIG (reference sequence). Written as DNA, the CDR3 is TGTGCCTGGAGTGTAGTAACAGGAAAAGAGACCCAGTACTTC. Protein sequence: CAWSVVTGKETQYF. The full variable domain, its missing parts supplied by reference TRBV30 and TRBJ2-5, is SQTIHQWPATLVQPVGSPLSLECTVEGTSNPNLYWYRQAAGRGLQLLFYSVGIGQISSEVPQNLSASRPQDRQFILSSKKLLLSDSGFYLCAWSVVTGKETQYFGPGTRLLVL.

The gene calls are TRBV28 and TRBJ2-3; 9 bases align to TRBD2. The V gene's germline CDR1 is MDHEN and CDR2 SYDVKM. CDR3 length: 14 amino acids. Trimming at V came to 3 bases and at J to 3 bases, leaving 1 base not matched to a gene. The CDR3 loop is CASSFLAGTDTQYF. In DNA, the CDR3 is TGTGCCAGCAGTTTTCTAGCGGGAACAGATACGCAGTATTTT.

The rearrangement uses TRBV6-5 and TRBJ2-7; 7 bases agree with TRBD2. V trimming: 2 bases; J trimming: 5 bases; junction bases outside the gene matches: 6. The CDR3 is 14 amino acids. Germline lookup yields CDR1 MNHEY and CDR2 SVGAGI. The CDR3 DNA is TGTGCCAGCAGTTACATCGCGGGAGCCCACGAGCAGTACTTC. Its translation is CASSYIAGAHEQYF.

This clone has more than one count but fewer than ten. The chain recombines TRBV6-1 with TRBJ1-2, with D unresolved. Germline loops: CDR1 MNHNS, CDR2 SASEGT. Trimming removed 8 bases at V and 0 bases at J, with 4 bases between. The CDR3 is 11 residues long. The DNA of the CDR3 is TGTGCCAGCGAGTCTAACTATGGCTACACCTTC. Amino acids: CASESNYGYTF.

The J gene is TRBJ2-7, the V gene TRBV5-1; 10 bases fit TRBD1. This CDR3 region has 15 residues. Trimming removed 3 bases from V and 3 bases from J; junction bases left unmatched: 6. Germline CDR1 is SGHRS and CDR2 is YFSETQ. The CDR3 nucleotides read TGCGCCAGCAGCTGGGATGGGACAGGGGACTACGAGCAGTACTTC. Residues: CASSWDGTGDYEQYF.

V and J are TRBV6-5 and TRBJ2-1; D gene uncertain. V lost 4 bases to trimming and J lost 5 bases, with 12 bases between them. CDR1 MNHEY and CDR2 SVGAGI come from the germline V gene. The CDR3 covers 14 residues. DNA for the CDR3: TGTGCCAGCAGTTTTACGTCCTCGGACAATGAGCAGTTCTTC. Its translation is CASSFTSSDNEQFF.

This clone was found once. The gene calls are TRBV7-8 and TRBJ2-3, with no clear D. Germline loops: CDR1 SGHVS, CDR2 FQNEAQ. The CDR3 has 14 amino acids. The V end lost 3 bases, the J end lost 2 bases, and 9 bases lay between the germline ends. The chain's CDR3 is CASSLNEVTDTQYF. The CDR3, as DNA: TGTGCCAGCAGCTTGAACGAAGTCACAGATACGCAGTATTTT.

The chain uses TRBV7-3 and TRBJ2-3; unclear D gene. Germline CDR1 is SGHTA and CDR2 is FQGTGA. The CDR3 loop spans 12 amino acids. V was pared by 5 bases and J by 5 bases, with 8 bases between. The CDR3 bases are TGTGCCAGCAGCGCCCCCTTAGATACGCAGTATTTT. Translation gives CASSAPLDTQYF.

V and J are TRBV9 and TRBJ2-2; no clear D. V was clipped by 1 base and J by 3 bases, with 7 bases between them. CDR3 length: 14 amino acids. CDR1 SGDLS and CDR2 YYNGEE come from the germline V gene. In DNA, the CDR3 is TGTGCCAGCAGCGTACAAGGGTACACCGGGGAGCTGTTTTTT. It codes for CASSVQGYTGELFF.

This clone was seen more than once but under ten times. The CDR3 sequence: CAISDTDRAFF. In DNA, the CDR3 is TGTGCCATCAGTGATACGGACCGAGCTTTCTTT. The chain employs TRBV10-3 and TRBJ1-1, with D unresolved. CDR1 and CDR2 from the germline V gene are ENHRY and SYGVKD. The CDR3 loop spans 11 amino acids. Trimming took 3 bases from V and 10 from J, leaving 9 bases between them.

The rearrangement links TRBV5-1 to TRBJ1-2; tentative D call: TRBD1 (6 bases). The CDR3 is 15 amino acids. Looked up from germline, CDR1 is SGHRS and CDR2 is YFSETQ. Trimming cost V 5 bases and J 1 base, with 15 bases left between them. CDR3 nucleotides: TGCGCCAGCAGTCCCGGGACATCTGATAACTATGGCTACACCTTC. It translates to CASSPGTSDNYGYTF.

This chain links TRBV5-1 with TRBJ2-1; no clear D gene. Trimming cost V 5 bases and J 1 base, with 13 bases left between them. This CDR3 has 15 residues. CDR1 is SGHRS and CDR2 is YFSETQ in the germline V gene. The CDR3 sequence is CASRSKFGSYNEQFF. The CDR3 DNA reads as TGCGCCAGCAGATCAAAGTTTGGGTCCTACAATGAGCAGTTCTTC.

The chain carries TRBV5-1 and TRBJ2-7; 7 nucleotides match TRBD1. Germline V gives CDR1 SGHRS, CDR2 YFSETQ. The CDR3 totals 13 residues. The V and J ends lost 5 bases and 4 bases, in that order; junction bases with no gene match: 6. The CDR3 loop reads CASRAGGDYEQYF. CDR3 nucleotide sequence: TGCGCCAGCAGGGCAGGGGGAGATTACGAGCAGTACTTC.